Following are 11 T cell receptor beta chains from one sample sequenced in a study. TCRdb redid the calling of the 5' RACE reads with MiXCR, one entry per CDR3 protein. Counted here are around 37,000 distinct CDR3 sequences, less than 30% occurring once; the ten biggest clones make up around 4%. Sequenced material: memory CD4+ T cells sorted from a lymph node. Subset defined: memory CD4+ T cells, CD4+CD45RO+CD25-. The receptors derive from a female donor with breast cancer.

In regard to this clonotype: A much more abundant neighbour one base away suggests this may be a read error. The chain recombines TRBV7-3 with TRBJ2-5, with D perhaps matching TRBD1 (6 bases). The CDR3 is 15 residues long. Germline V gene lookup returns CDR1 SGHTA and CDR2 FQGTGA. The CDR3 loop reads CAGSLESGQQETQYF. For the CDR3, the DNA is TGTGCCGGCAGCTTAGAGTCCGGACAGCAAGAGACCCAGTACTTC.

The CDR3 DNA reads TGTGCCAGAAGCACTCTACAGGGAAGGGCCTACGAGCAGTACTTC. This sequence encodes CARSTLQGRAYEQYF. This rearrangement joins TRBV5-3 to TRBJ2-7; tentatively, D is TRBD1 (6 bases). TRBV5-3 is an open reading frame, and its role is uncertain. Trimming removed 4 bases at V and 2 bases at J, with 16 bases between. The CDR3 has 15 residues.

This clonotype was recorded only once. The chain links TRBV4-1 to TRBJ1-5; D remains unclear. V lost 2 bases and J 0 bases, leaving 11 bases between the germline ends. CDR3 length: 16 residues. Germline assignment: CDR1 MGHRA and CDR2 YSYEKL. In DNA, the CDR3 is TGCGCCAGCAGCCAAAGTTCGGGGAATAGCAATCAGCCCCAGCATTTT. Its translation: CASSQSSGNSNQPQHF.

The V call is TRBV12-3 or TRBV12-4, the J call TRBJ1-4, with a weak D call TRBD1 (5 bases). The CDR3 consists of 14 residues. Trimming removed 2 bases at V and 6 bases at J, with 10 bases between. CDR3 DNA sequence: TGTGCCAGCAGTTTAAGGGACGGTGATGAAAAACTGTTTTTT. Its protein is CASSLRDGDEKLFF.

The chain employs TRBV6-1 and TRBJ1-5; 8 positions agree with TRBD1. After removal of 3 bases from V and 0 bases from J, the junction contained 4 bases not matched to a gene. Germline V gene data show CDR1 as MNHNS and CDR2 as SASEGT. This CDR3 is built from 16 residues. CDR3 region: CASSEVTGVSNQPQHF. The CDR3 DNA follows: TGTGCCAGCAGTGAGGTGACAGGGGTTAGCAATCAGCCCCAGCATTTT.

The chain is built from TRBV29-1 and TRBJ1-2; possible D gene TRBD1, 5 bases. The CDR3 sequence is 13 residues long. Germline assignment: CDR1 SQVTM and CDR2 ANQGSEA. V was cut by 4 bases and J by 7 bases, with 16 bases left in between. The CDR3 protein is CSVAEVRESGYTF. The CDR3 DNA follows: TGCAGCGTTGCCGAGGTCAGGGAGAGTGGCTACACCTTC. Full variable domain (rest looked up from reference TRBV29-1 and TRBJ1-2): SAVISQKPSRDICQRGTSLTIQCQVDSQVTMMFWYRQQPGQSLTLIATANQGSEATYESGFVIDKFPISRPNLTFSTLTVSNMSPEDSSIYLCSVAEVRESGYTFGSGTRLTVV.

This rearrangement joins TRBV3-1 to TRBJ2-7; no clear D gene. CDR1 is LGHDT and CDR2 is YNNKEL in the germline V gene (reference sequence). CDR3 length equals 13 residues. The germline V and J ends were trimmed by 1 base and 5 bases, with 9 bases remaining between them. As DNA, the CDR3 is TGTGCCAGCAGCCAAGGGCATAACAACGAGCAGTACTTC. Protein sequence: CASSQGHNNEQYF.

The sample holds many counts of this clonotype. The chain couples TRBV24-1 to TRBJ2-2; D is uncertain. CDR1 is KGHDR, CDR2 SFDVKD, per germline. CDR3 length equals 14 residues. The V end lost 5 bases, the J end lost 1 base, and 7 bases lay between the germline ends. The CDR3 DNA follows: TGTGCCACCAGTGGGTGGGAGAACACCGGGGAGCTGTTTTTT. It encodes CATSGWENTGELFF.

The CDR3 protein is CASSPNQGDGYTF. The CDR3 DNA follows: TGTGCCAGCAGCCCTAACCAGGGGGATGGCTACACCTTC. The rearrangement joins TRBV7-3 to TRBJ1-2; 7 positions agree with TRBD1. The trim removed 5 bases at V and 6 bases at J, leaving 6 bases unmatched. There are 13 residues in the CDR3. The germline gives CDR1 SGHTA, CDR2 FQGTGA.

This clonotype was observed a handful of times. The gene calls are TRBV6-4 and TRBJ1-6; the match to TRBD1 covers 8 bases. J was trimmed by 10 bases and V by 8 bases; bases with no gene match: 7. The germline V gene encodes CDR1 MRHNA and CDR2 SNTAGT. The CDR3 spans 13 residues. The CDR3 is CASSDRGGSPLHF. For the CDR3, the DNA is TGTGCCAGCTCCGACAGGGGAGGATCACCCCTCCACTTT.

The rearrangement uses TRBV7-9 and TRBJ2-7; weak D call: TRBD1 (6 bases). Deletions cut 3 bases from V and 3 bases from J, with 18 bases between. This CDR3 has 16 residues. Germline V gene lookup returns CDR1 SEHNR and CDR2 FQNEAQ (reference sequence). The CDR3 loop is CASSLGTGTKDYEQYF. The CDR3 bases are TGTGCCAGCAGCTTGGGTACCGGGACAAAGGACTACGAGCAGTACTTC.